This T cell receptor beta chain was retrieved from a study of blood T cell repertoires in COVID-19. Overall study: Some COVID-19 samples were acute and others convalescent; all came from the United States, Italy and Spain. T cells, B-cell-depleted T cells, or PBMCs supplied cDNA or gDNA.

This table comes from immunoSEQ multiplex PCR, and its TCRdb copy is limited to in-frame clones, with some not included. The data contain about 130,000 clones, about 86% of them singletons. CDR3 length: 14 amino acids. Trimming took off 4 bases at V and 6 bases at J, with 16 bases between the two ends. Germline CDR1 is SGHNT and CDR2 is YYREEE (reference sequence). The sequencing sample was made of PBMCs or T cells enriched from blood (not recorded which). The TCR comes from a man aged 50 to 60 who had recovered from COVID-19. The chain is built from TRBV5-4 and TRBJ1-2; a weak D match, TRBD1 (6 bases). The CDR3 DNA reads TGTGCCAGCAGCGTTGATACAGGGTTGGATGGCTACACCTTC. This encodes CASSVDTGLDGYTF.